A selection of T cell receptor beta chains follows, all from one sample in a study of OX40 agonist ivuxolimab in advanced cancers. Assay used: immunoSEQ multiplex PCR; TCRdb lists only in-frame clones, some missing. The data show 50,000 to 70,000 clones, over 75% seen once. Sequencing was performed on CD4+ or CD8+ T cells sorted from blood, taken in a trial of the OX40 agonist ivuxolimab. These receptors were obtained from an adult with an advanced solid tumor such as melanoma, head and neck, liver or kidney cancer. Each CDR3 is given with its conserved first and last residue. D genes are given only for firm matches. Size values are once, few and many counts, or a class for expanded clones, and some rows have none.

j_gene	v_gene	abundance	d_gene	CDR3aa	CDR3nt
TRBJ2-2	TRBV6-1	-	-	CASSEWGLGELFF	TGTGCCAGCAGTGAGTGGGGGCTAGGGGAGCTGTTTTTT
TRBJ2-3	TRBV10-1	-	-	CASSDVGVARTDTQYF	TGCGCCAGCAGTGACGTTGGGGTCGCCAGGACGGATACGCAGTATTTT
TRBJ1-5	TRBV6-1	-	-	CASRPGSQPQHF	TGTGCCAGCAGACCGGGTAGTCAGCCCCAGCATTTT
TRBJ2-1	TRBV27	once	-	CASSLGVGNEQFF	TGTGCCAGCAGTTTAGGCGTGGGCAATGAGCAGTTCTTC
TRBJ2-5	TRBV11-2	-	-	CASRLRETQYF	TGTGCCAGCAGGCTCCGGGAGACCCAGTACTTC
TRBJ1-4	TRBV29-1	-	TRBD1	CSVGPTGGVREKLFF	TGCAGCGTGGGGCCCACAGGGGGGGTTAGAGAAAAACTGTTTTTT
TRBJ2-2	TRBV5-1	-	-	CASSDPPGELFF	TGCGCCAGCAGCGACCCTCCCGGGGAGCTGTTTTTT
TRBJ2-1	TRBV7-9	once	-	CASSFVRINEQFF	TGTGCCAGCAGCTTTGTAAGGATCAATGAGCAGTTCTTC
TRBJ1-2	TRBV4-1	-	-	CASSQEGSDYGYTF	TGCGCCAGCAGCCAAGAAGGGAGTGACTATGGCTACACCTTC
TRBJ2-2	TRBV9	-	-	CASSTHRPGELFF	TGTGCCAGCAGCACCCACCGGCCCGGGGAGCTGTTTTTT
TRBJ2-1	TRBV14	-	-	CASSQDSWISFF	TGTGCCAGCAGCCAAGATTCCTGGATATCCTTCTTC
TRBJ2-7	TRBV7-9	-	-	CASSLGTGWDEQYF	TGTGCCAGCAGCTTAGGGACGGGATGGGACGAGCAGTACTTC
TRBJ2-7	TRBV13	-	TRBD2	CASSLGQLAGGGEQYF	TGTGCCAGCAGCTTAGGCCAACTAGCGGGAGGGGGCGAGCAGTACTTC
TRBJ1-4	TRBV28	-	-	CASSPPAGVEKLFF	TGTGCCAGCAGTCCCCCCGCCGGGGTGGAAAAACTGTTTTTT
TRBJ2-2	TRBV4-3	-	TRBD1	CASSQDRTGWTGELFF	TGCGCCAGCAGCCAAGATCGGACAGGGTGGACCGGGGAGCTGTTTTTT
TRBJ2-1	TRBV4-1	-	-	CASSQIGAADNEQFF	TGCGCCAGCAGCCAGATTGGGGCAGCTGACAATGAGCAGTTCTTC
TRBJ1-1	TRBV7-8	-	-	CASSFPGLGTEAFF	TGTGCCAGCAGCTTCCCGGGATTGGGCACTGAAGCTTTCTTT
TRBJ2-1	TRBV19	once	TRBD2	CASSMDGLAGGEQFF	TGTGCCAGTAGTATGGATGGACTAGCGGGAGGTGAGCAGTTCTTC
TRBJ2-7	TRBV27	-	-	CASKIRVDSSYEQYF	TGTGCCAGCAAGATTAGAGTGGACTCCTCCTACGAGCAGTACTTC
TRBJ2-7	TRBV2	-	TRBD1	CASSLDREFYEQYF	TGTGCCAGCAGCCTGGACAGGGAATTTTACGAGCAGTACTTC
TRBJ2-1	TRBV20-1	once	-	CSASHPNEQFF	TGCAGTGCTAGTCACCCCAATGAGCAGTTCTTC
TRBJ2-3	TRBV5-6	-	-	CASSLNSPTDTQYF	TGTGCCAGCAGCTTGAACAGCCCCACAGATACGCAGTATTTT
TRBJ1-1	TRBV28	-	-	CASLGARTEAFF	TGTGCCAGCCTGGGCGCAAGGACTGAAGCTTTCTTT
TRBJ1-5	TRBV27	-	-	CASSVTVNQPQHF	TGTGCCAGCAGTGTCACAGTTAATCAGCCCCAGCATTTT
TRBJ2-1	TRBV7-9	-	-	CASSALAIYNEQFF	TGTGCCAGCAGCGCCCTAGCGATATACAATGAGCAGTTCTTC
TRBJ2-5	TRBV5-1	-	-	CASSLGGAYQETQYF	TGCGCCAGCAGCTTGGGCGGGGCCTACCAAGAGACCCAGTACTTC
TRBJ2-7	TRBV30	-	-	CAWSVLGFTSYEQYF	TGTGCCTGGAGTGTACTCGGTTTTACGTCCTACGAGCAGTACTTC
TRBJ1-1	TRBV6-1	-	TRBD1	CASWGVGQGASRAFF	TGTGCCAGCTGGGGGGTGGGACAGGGGGCGTCGCGGGCTTTCTTT
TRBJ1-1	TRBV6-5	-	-	CASSYPGNTEAFF	TGTGCCAGCAGTTACCCCGGGAACACTGAAGCTTTCTTT
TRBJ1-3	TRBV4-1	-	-	CASSSGQYSGNTIYF	TGCGCCAGCAGTTCCGGACAGTACTCTGGAAACACCATATATTTT
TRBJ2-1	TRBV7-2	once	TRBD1	CASSDQPRGHEQFF	TGTGCCAGCAGCGACCAACCCAGGGGGCATGAGCAGTTCTTC
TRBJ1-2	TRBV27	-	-	CASSLSGQFYGYTF	TGTGCCAGCAGTTTATCCGGGCAGTTCTATGGCTACACCTTC
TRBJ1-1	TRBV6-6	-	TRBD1	CASSLATGGVTEAFF	TGTGCCAGCAGTCTTGCAACAGGGGGCGTCACTGAAGCTTTCTTT
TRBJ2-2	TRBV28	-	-	CASSFGATNTGELFF	TGTGCCAGCAGTTTCGGTGCGACGAACACCGGGGAGCTGTTTTTT
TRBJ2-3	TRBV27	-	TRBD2	CASSLTSGTDTQYF	TGTGCCAGCAGTTTGACTAGCGGCACAGATACGCAGTATTTT
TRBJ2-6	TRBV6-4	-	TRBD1	CASRYRGVSGANVLTF	TGTGCCAGCCGATACAGGGGGGTCTCTGGGGCCAACGTCCTGACTTTC
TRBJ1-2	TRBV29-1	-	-	CSVEDSNYGYTF	TGCAGCGTTGAGGACAGTAACTATGGCTACACCTTC
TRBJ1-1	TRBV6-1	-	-	CATARAEAFF	TGTGCCACCGCGAGGGCTGAAGCTTTCTTT
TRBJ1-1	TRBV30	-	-	CAWSVGTPNTEAFF	TGTGCCTGGAGTGTCGGGACCCCGAACACTGAAGCTTTCTTT
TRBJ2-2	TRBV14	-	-	CASRRSGTGELFF	TGTGCCAGCAGACGAAGCGGCACCGGGGAGCTGTTTTTT
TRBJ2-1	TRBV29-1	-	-	CSVEPEARSSYNEQFF	TGCAGCGTTGAACCAGAGGCGAGAAGCTCCTACAATGAGCAGTTCTTC
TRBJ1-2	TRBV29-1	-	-	CSTPGGTSGYTF	TGCAGCACACCCGGGGGCACGTCTGGCTACACCTTC
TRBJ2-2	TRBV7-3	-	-	CASSLTPQGTLSGELFF	TGTGCCAGCAGCTTAACGCCCCAGGGCACATTAAGCGGGGAGCTGTTTTTT
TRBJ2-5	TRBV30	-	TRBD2	CAWRPGLAGDLLETQYF	TGTGCCTGGAGGCCGGGACTAGCGGGAGACTTGTTGGAGACCCAGTACTTC
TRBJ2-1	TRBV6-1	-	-	CASSESGSSYNEQFF	TGTGCCAGCAGTGAGTCAGGGAGCTCCTACAATGAGCAGTTCTTC
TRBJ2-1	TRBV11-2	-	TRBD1	CASSLVVTGGYNEQFF	TGTGCCAGCAGCTTAGTCGTGACAGGGGGTTACAATGAGCAGTTCTTC
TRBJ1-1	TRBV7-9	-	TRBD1	CASSGFRGTANTEAFF	TGTGCCAGCAGCGGCTTTAGAGGGACAGCGAACACTGAAGCTTTCTTT
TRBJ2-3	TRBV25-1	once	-	CASSEKSTSTDTQYF	TGTGCCAGCAGTGAAAAGTCGACTAGCACAGATACGCAGTATTTT
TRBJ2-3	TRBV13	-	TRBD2	CASSTGSGSGWSTDTQYF	TGTGCCAGCAGCACCGGTAGCGGGAGCGGTTGGAGCACAGATACGCAGTATTTT
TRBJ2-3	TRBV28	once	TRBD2	CASSEGLAGEDTQYF	TGTGCCAGCAGTGAGGGACTAGCGGGAGAAGATACGCAGTATTTT
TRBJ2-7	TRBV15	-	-	CATSAPGLYEQYF	TGTGCCACCAGCGCCCCGGGGTTATACGAGCAGTACTTC
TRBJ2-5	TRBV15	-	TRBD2	CATSRGGGETQYF	TGTGCCACCAGCAGAGGCGGGGGGGAGACCCAGTACTTC
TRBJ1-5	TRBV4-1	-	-	CASSQVLSQGNNQPQHF	TGCGCCAGCAGCCAAGTCCTTTCGCAAGGAAACAATCAGCCCCAGCATTTT
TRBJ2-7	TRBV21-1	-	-	CASSKGGAKYEQYF	TGTGCCAGCAGCAAAGGCGGGGCTAAGTACGAGCAGTACTTC
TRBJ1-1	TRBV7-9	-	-	CASSISGGLGTEAFF	TGTGCCAGCAGCATAAGTGGGGGCCTGGGCACTGAAGCTTTCTTT
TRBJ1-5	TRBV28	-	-	CASRVAGQNQPQHF	TGTGCCAGCAGGGTCGCCGGACAGAATCAGCCCCAGCATTTT
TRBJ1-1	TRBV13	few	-	CASSLTNTEAFF	TGTGCCAGCAGCTTGACGAACACTGAAGCTTTCTTT
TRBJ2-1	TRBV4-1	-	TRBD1	CASSQVWTGNEQFF	TGCGCCAGCAGCCAAGTATGGACAGGTAATGAGCAGTTCTTC
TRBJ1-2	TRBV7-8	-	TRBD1	CASSPWAPTGDPNYGYTF	TGTGCCAGCAGCCCATGGGCCCCTACAGGGGACCCTAACTATGGCTACACCTTC
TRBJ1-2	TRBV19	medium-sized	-	CASSLSQVSGYGYTF	TGTGCCAGTAGCCTTTCTCAGGTTTCGGGCTATGGCTACACCTTC